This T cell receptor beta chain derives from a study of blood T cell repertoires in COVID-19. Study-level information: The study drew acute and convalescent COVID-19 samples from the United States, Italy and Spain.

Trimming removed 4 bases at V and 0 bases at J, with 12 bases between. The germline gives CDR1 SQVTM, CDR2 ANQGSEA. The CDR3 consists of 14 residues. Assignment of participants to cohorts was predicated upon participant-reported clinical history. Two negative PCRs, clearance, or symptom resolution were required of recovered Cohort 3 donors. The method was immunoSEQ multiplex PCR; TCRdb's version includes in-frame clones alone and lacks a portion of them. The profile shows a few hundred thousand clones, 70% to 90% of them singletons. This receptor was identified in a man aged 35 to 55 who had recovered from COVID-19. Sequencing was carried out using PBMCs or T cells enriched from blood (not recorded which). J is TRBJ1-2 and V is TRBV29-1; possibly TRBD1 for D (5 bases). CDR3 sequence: CSVGAGFANYGYTF. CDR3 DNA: TGCAGCGTTGGGGCAGGGTTTGCTAACTATGGCTACACCTTC. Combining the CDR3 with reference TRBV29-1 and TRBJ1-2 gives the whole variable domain SAVISQKPSRDICQRGTSLTIQCQVDSQVTMMFWYRQQPGQSLTLIATANQGSEATYESGFVIDKFPISRPNLTFSTLTVSNMSPEDSSIYLCSVGAGFANYGYTFGSGTRLTVV.